Sequencing of this T cell receptor beta chain was carried out in a study of blood T cells in healthy people across ages. Study-level results: Naive CD4+ cells and diversity were both higher in long-lived donors than in aged donors.

This clonotype has a handful of counts. Antigen: not known. A second PCR, run for roughly 7 to 11 cycles, used a sample-barcoded 5' primer plus a J-beta primer mix. Every individual sample yielded 2.5 million or more paired-end reads (each containing CDR3). Via MiXCR, TCRdb re-called the 5' RACE reads, giving one row per CDR3 protein. This table holds some 800,000 distinct CDR3 sequences, approximately 25% found once. The germline CDR1 and CDR2 sequences are SGHTA and FQGNSA. Trimming removed 5 bases from V and 2 bases from J; junction bases left unmatched: 12. The CDR3 covers 17 residues. This sample was also put to use in a study of T cells of mothers and their children. That paper states: Every microgram of extracted RNA entered cDNA synthesis, roughly 1.6 ug per 15 ul. There were over 9 million TCR beta CDR3 reads from each mother and about 3 million from each child.

V is TRBV7-2 and J is TRBJ2-3; the match to TRBD1 covers 8 bases. Material for sequencing was blood. This receptor was identified in a boy between 10 and 17 years old in good health. The CDR3 nucleotides are TGTGCCAGCAGCGGCCGGACAGGGACCATCTACACAGATACGCAGTATTTT. This gives the protein CASSGRTGTIYTDTQYF.